The rows below give T cell receptor beta chains drawn from one sample of a study of blood T cell repertoires in COVID-19. Method: immunoSEQ multiplex PCR; TCRdb's copy keeps in-frame clones and lacks some. The sample consists of under 350,000 clones, around 90% of them appearing once. Sequencing used PBMCs or T cells enriched from blood (not recorded which). These receptors were taken from a man aged 60-69 years who had recovered from COVID-19. Each CDR3 is given with its conserved first and last residue. The D gene is left open where the match is weak. Where a row states a size, it is once, few, many or the class of an expanded clone; other rows omit it.

-	TRBJ2-4	TRBV14	-	TGTGCCAGCAGCCAATATAGCACTAATCAGTACTTC	CASSQYSTNQYF
-	TRBJ2-1	TRBV28	-	TGTGCCAGCTGTCGACTAACGAATGAGCAGTTCTTC	CASCRLTNEQFF
-	TRBJ1-1	TRBV3-1/TRBV3-2	-	TGTGCCAGCAGGCTAGGGGAATTGAACACTGAAGCTTTCTTT	CASRLGELNTEAFF
-	TRBJ2-4	TRBV18	TRBD1	TGTGCCAGCTCACCAACCTCCGGGACAGGCTCCTTC	CASSPTSGTGSF
-	TRBJ2-3	TRBV9	-	TGTGCCAGCAGCACAATGGCCCGAGACTCAGATACGCAGTATTTT	CASSTMARDSDTQYF
-	TRBJ2-7	TRBV7-9	TRBD1	TGTGCCAGCAGTCCAACAGGGGTCGAGCAGTACTTC	CASSPTGVEQYF
-	TRBJ2-7	TRBV5-1	-	TGCGCCAGCAGCTTCCAGGGGCGCAAAAACGAGCAGTACTTC	CASSFQGRKNEQYF
-	TRBJ2-6	TRBV9	TRBD1	TGTGCCAGCAGCGACAGGGGTTCTGGGGCCAACGTCCTGACTTTC	CASSDRGSGANVLTF
-	TRBJ1-6	TRBV2	-	TGTGCCAGCAGTGAAGAGGCAGGGGCCTATAATTCACCCCTCCACTTT	CASSEEAGAYNSPLHF
-	TRBJ2-7	TRBV5-1	-	TGCGCCAGCAGCTTGGCCGGGTCCTACGAGCAGTACTTC	CASSLAGSYEQYF
-	TRBJ2-2	TRBV7-6	TRBD1	TGTGCCAGCAGCTTATTGGAAGGACAGGGAGAAAACACCGGGGAGCTGTTTTTT	CASSLLEGQGENTGELFF
-	TRBJ2-3	TRBV30	-	TGTGCCTGGAAGGGGCCGGCGGATACGCAGTATTTT	CAWKGPADTQYF
-	TRBJ1-4	TRBV6-5	TRBD1	TGTGCCAGCAGTTTCAGGGGGCAAACAACTAATGAAAAACTGTTTTTT	CASSFRGQTTNEKLFF
once	TRBJ2-5	TRBV30	TRBD2	TGTGCCTGGAGTCCCCGGGAGGCTAGCGGCCAAGAGACCCAGTACTTC	CAWSPREASGQETQYF
-	TRBJ1-5	TRBV2	-	TGTGCCAGCATGTCGGGAAACAATCAGCCCCAGCATTTT	CASMSGNNQPQHF
-	TRBJ1-6	TRBV11-2	-	TGTGCCAGCAGCTTAGGGTCACGGGCCCTCAGGGAACATAATTCACCCCTCCACTTT	CASSLGSRALREHNSPLHF
once	TRBJ2-2	TRBV7-9	-	TGTGCCAGCAGCCCCCGACGGACTCTCTCGAACACCGGGGAGCTGTTTTTT	CASSPRRTLSNTGELFF
-	TRBJ2-7	TRBV27	TRBD2	TGTGCCAGCAGCAAGAGCGGGAGCATCTACGAGCAGTACTTC	CASSKSGSIYEQYF
-	TRBJ1-2	TRBV3-1/TRBV3-2	-	TGTGCCAGCAGCCAAGACCTCGGCGGCCGTGGCTACACCTTC	CASSQDLGGRGYTF
-	TRBJ1-3	TRBV19	-	TGTGCCAGTAGTACCCAGGGCTCTGGAAACACCATATATTTT	CASSTQGSGNTIYF
-	TRBJ2-3	TRBV7-2	-	TGTGCCAGCAGCTTCACGGACAGCTCTAGCACAGATACGCAGTATTTT	CASSFTDSSSTDTQYF
few	TRBJ2-7	TRBV5-1	-	TGCGCCAGCAGTCCTACAGGGCTCTCCTACGAGCAGTACTTC	CASSPTGLSYEQYF
-	TRBJ2-7	TRBV5-5	TRBD2	TGTGCCAGCAGCTTTGGCGGGAGTCCGCGCTACGAGCAGTACTTC	CASSFGGSPRYEQYF
-	TRBJ1-1	TRBV5-1	TRBD1	TGCGCCAGCAGCTTGACAGGGGCCGGGGGGAACACTGAAGCTTTCTTT	CASSLTGAGGNTEAFF
-	TRBJ2-2	TRBV2	-	TGTGCCAGCAGTCCCCCGAGGGTTGCCAACACCGGGGAGCTGTTTTTT	CASSPPRVANTGELFF
-	TRBJ1-4	TRBV9	-	TGTGCCAGCAGCCCCTGGACGGGAGGGGGAGAAAAACTGTTTTTT	CASSPWTGGGEKLFF
-	TRBJ2-7	TRBV6-2/TRBV6-3	TRBD1	TGTGCCAGCAGTTACTCGGACAGGGAGATCTCCTACGAGCAGTACTTC	CASSYSDREISYEQYF
-	TRBJ1-4	TRBV12-5	-	TGTGCTAGTGGTTTGGCTCAGGGGAATGAAAAACTGTTTTTT	CASGLAQGNEKLFF
-	TRBJ2-5	TRBV7-6	TRBD1	TGTGCCAGCAGCAAGGACAGGGGGAAAGAGACCCAGTACTTC	CASSKDRGKETQYF
-	TRBJ2-2	TRBV7-6	TRBD2	TGTGCCAGCAGCATGAGCGGGAGTAATGCCGGGGAGCTGTTTTTT	CASSMSGSNAGELFF
-	TRBJ2-7	TRBV9	-	TGTGCCAGCAGCGTAGATGTGACAACAACCTACGAGCAGTACTTC	CASSVDVTTTYEQYF
-	TRBJ1-2	TRBV9	TRBD1	TGTGCCAGCAGCGAGGCTACAGGGGGGGAAGGCTACACCTTC	CASSEATGGEGYTF
-	TRBJ1-5	TRBV28	-	TGTGCCGCCAGAGGGTATAGCAATCAGCCCCAGCATTTT	CAARGYSNQPQHF
-	TRBJ1-5	TRBV9	-	TGTGCCAGCAGCAAACAGCTCAATCAGCCCCAGCATTTT	CASSKQLNQPQHF
-	TRBJ2-3	TRBV7-9	-	TGTGCCAGCAGCTTACACAGCGGCAACCATTTTAGCACAGATACGCAGTATTTT	CASSLHSGNHFSTDTQYF
-	TRBJ2-6	TRBV4-3	TRBD2	TGCGCCAGCAGCCCCTCGGGAGGGCCCGGGGCCAACGTCCTGACTTTC	CASSPSGGPGANVLTF
-	TRBJ2-3	TRBV7-2	-	TGTGCCAGCAGCCGAGGAACAGATACGCAGTATTTT	CASSRGTDTQYF
-	TRBJ2-7	TRBV2	-	TGTGCCAGCGGGAGAGCCCCCTACGAGCAGTACTTC	CASGRAPYEQYF
-	TRBJ1-1	TRBV3-1/TRBV3-2	-	TGTGCCAGCAGCCCCCTTGGGCTGGAAGCTTTCTTT	CASSPLGLEAFF
-	TRBJ2-4	TRBV7-9	-	TGTGCCAGCAGCCCGGGGGGCTACAAAAACATTCAGTACTTC	CASSPGGYKNIQYF
-	TRBJ2-6	TRBV7-9	-	TGTGCCAGGGGCCAGGGGTCTGGGGCCAACGTCCTGACTTTC	CARGQGSGANVLTF
-	TRBJ2-1	TRBV6-5	-	TGTGCCAGCAGTTCCCCACACCATATATACAATGAGCAGTTCTTC	CASSSPHHIYNEQFF
-	TRBJ2-2	TRBV28	TRBD2	TGTGCCAGCAGTCTAGTGGGGGGGACCGGGGAGCTGTTTTTT	CASSLVGGTGELFF
few	TRBJ2-2	TRBV6-2/TRBV6-3	TRBD1	TGTGCCAGCAGTCCGGCCGTTGGACAGGATGGGAACACCGGGGAGCTGTTTTTT	CASSPAVGQDGNTGELFF
-	TRBJ1-6	TRBV6-5	TRBD1	TGTGCCAGCAAAGACAGGGGAACGTCCGATTCACCCCTCCACTTT	CASKDRGTSDSPLHF
-	TRBJ2-7	TRBV19	-	TGTGCCAGTAGTCCCAGATTCGAGACAGGCAGGCACGAGCAGTACTTC	CASSPRFETGRHEQYF
-	TRBJ1-1	TRBV2	TRBD1	TGTGCCAGCAGACAGGGGTTTAACACTGAAGCTTTCTTT	CASRQGFNTEAFF
-	TRBJ1-5	TRBV2	-	TGTGCCAGCAGGCACAGGGCGAGCAATCAGCCCCAGCATTTT	CASRHRASNQPQHF
-	TRBJ1-2	TRBV6-5	TRBD1	TGTGCCAGCAGATTCGACAGGGACGGCTACACCTTC	CASRFDRDGYTF
-	TRBJ2-1	TRBV5-1	-	TGCGCCAGCAGCTTGGCGGGGGGCTCTCTTTACAATGAGCAGTTCTTC	CASSLAGGSLYNEQFF
-	TRBJ2-7	TRBV3-1/TRBV3-2	-	TGTGCCAGCAGCCAAGAGGCATCTCACTACGAGCAGTACTTC	CASSQEASHYEQYF
-	TRBJ2-2	TRBV9	TRBD2	TGTGCCAGCAGCGTACTCCCAGCGGGGAACTCCGGGGAGCTGTTTTTT	CASSVLPAGNSGELFF
-	TRBJ1-2	TRBV6-4	TRBD1	TGTGCCAGCAGAGGACAGGGTGGTGGCTACACCTTC	CASRGQGGGYTF